This T cell receptor beta chain was identified during a study of long-term antiretroviral therapy in people with HIV. Study-level information: Collection dates of the earliest samples fall about a decade before the 2015 immediate-ART recommendation.

Turning to this clone: Antigen unknown.

Each contributor possessed a minimum of one pre-ART and a minimum of two post-ART PBMC samples. Before they underwent DNA extraction, samples held roughly 0.95-11 million cryopreserved PBMC. The study, taken as a whole, reports: Clones that had undergone expansion before ART dominated the repertoire at all time points.

Researchers report immunoSEQ v3.0 was run at survey level. Assay: immunoSEQ multiplex PCR; the TCRdb copy retains only in-frame clones and omits some. The top ten hold approximately 5.4% of the sample, which has about 42,000 clones, 86% seen once. Germline CDR1 and CDR2: MGHRA and YSYEKL. The CDR3 consists of 15 residues. V dropped 4 bases and J dropped 2; count of bases not matched to a gene: 6. The sequence was obtained from a woman aged 45-60 years with HIV. The chain has TRBV4-1 and TRBJ2-7, with 9 bases identical to TRBD1. The sequenced sample was unsorted PBMCs, obtained 0.1 years before starting antiretroviral therapy. The CDR3 DNA sequence: TGCGCCAGCAGCCGGGACAGGGAACTTACCTACGAGCAGTACTTC. Encoded protein: CASSRDRELTYEQYF.